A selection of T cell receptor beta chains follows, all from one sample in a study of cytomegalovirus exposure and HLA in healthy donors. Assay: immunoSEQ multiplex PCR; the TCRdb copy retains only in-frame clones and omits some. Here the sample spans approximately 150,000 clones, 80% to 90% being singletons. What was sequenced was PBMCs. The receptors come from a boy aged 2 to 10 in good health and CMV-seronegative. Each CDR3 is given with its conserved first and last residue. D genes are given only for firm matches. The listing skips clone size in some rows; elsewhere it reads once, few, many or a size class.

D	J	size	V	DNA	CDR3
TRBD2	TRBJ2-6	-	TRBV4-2	TGTGCCAGCAGCCCAAAACAGGTTAGAGCGGCGGGGGAGCTCGGGGGCTCTGGGGCCAACGTCCTGACTTTC	CASSPKQVRAAGELGGSGANVLTF
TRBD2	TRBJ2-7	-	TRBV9	TGTGCCAGCAGTAGCGGGAGGCTCATTGCGCGCGACGAGCAGTACTTC	CASSSGRLIARDEQYF
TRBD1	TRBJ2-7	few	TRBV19	TGTGCCAGTAGTACACATGGGACAGCCTACGAGCAGTACTTC	CASSTHGTAYEQYF
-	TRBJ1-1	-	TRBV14	TGTGCCAGCGGTAAACATCAGGGGTTATTCACTGAAGCTTTCTTT	CASGKHQGLFTEAFF
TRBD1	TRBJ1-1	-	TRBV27	TGTGCCAGCAGTTTCAACAGGGGTACTGAAGCTTTCTTT	CASSFNRGTEAFF
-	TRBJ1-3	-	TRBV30	TGTGCCTGGAGTCCTGGGAGCTCTGGAAACACCATATATTTT	CAWSPGSSGNTIYF
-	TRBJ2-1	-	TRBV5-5	TGTGCCAGCAGCTTGAGCGGCAGGCTTAATGAGCAGTTCTTC	CASSLSGRLNEQFF
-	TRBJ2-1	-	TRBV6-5	TGTGCCAGCAGTTACCTCTCAGGGAACCGGTACAATGAGCAGTTCTTC	CASSYLSGNRYNEQFF
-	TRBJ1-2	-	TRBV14	TGTGCCAGCAGCCAAGATAGTGGGACTCCCTCGTGGGGCTACACCTTC	CASSQDSGTPSWGYTF
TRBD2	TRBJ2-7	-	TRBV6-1	TGTGCCAGCAGCGGGGGGGGACTAGCGGCCTACGAGCAGTACTTC	CASSGGGLAAYEQYF
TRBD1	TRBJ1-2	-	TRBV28	TGTGCCAGCACCTCTCTCGGGGACAGTTACGTTGGCTACACCTTC	CASTSLGDSYVGYTF
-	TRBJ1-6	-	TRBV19	TGTGCCAGTACCCAAGGCGGCGGCTCCTATAATTCACCCCTCCACTTT	CASTQGGGSYNSPLHF
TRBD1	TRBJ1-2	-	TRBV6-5	TGTGCCAGCAGTTACGGAACGACAGGGTCGCACTATGGCTACACCTTC	CASSYGTTGSHYGYTF
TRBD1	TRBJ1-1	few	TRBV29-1	TGCAGCGTTGAGGGCTCGGGACAGGGGGGCACTGAAGCTTTCTTT	CSVEGSGQGGTEAFF